This T cell receptor (beta chain) came from a study of shared clonotypes between healthy human individuals (TCRdb year 2020). Study-level background: The cohort included three men and two women between 18 and 49 years of age. Per donor, leukapheresis produced somewhere between about 0.94 and 9.5 billion PBMCs. The study deeply sequenced blood TCR repertoires of several healthy adults to estimate repertoire size and the extent of clonotype sharing between individuals. To increase sequencing depth and limit assay-specific biases, TCR repertoire library preparation and sequencing were carried out by different laboratories using diverse techniques. For each donor, CD4 naive and CD4 memory were each given three plates, CD8 naive was given two plates, and CD8 memory was given one plate.

Study-level results and caveats: Naive subsets generally had larger estimated clonotype richness than memory subsets did. Sampling was restricted to blood, and TCR repertoires in tissue are likely to differ from TCR repertoires in blood. Clonotypes shared by all four sorted-subset donors showed higher generation probabilities than non-shared clonotypes. Incomplete sequencing was indicated by rarefaction of sorted-subset datasets, despite the large sequencing depth. Based on pairwise subsampling, the degree of clonotype sharing among donors was expected to be affected by sequencing depth. Around 5.4% of naive CD4, approximately 3.7% of naive CD8, approximately 2% of memory CD4, and over 0.35% of memory CD8 clonotypes were shared across several donors. Because the study included only a small number of donors, the genetic and exposure-history diversity represented was limited.

The CDR3 spans 15 residues, from the cysteine through the phenylalanine. Only the CDR3 part of the read is kept: 45 bases, read in frame from the first base. Based on the germline V gene, the CDR1 and CDR2 sequences are SGHVS and FQNEAQ. After removal of 5 bases from V and 1 base from J, the junction retains 6 bases not matched to a gene. Using the deep immunoSEQ assay, multiplex PCR amplified TCR CDR3 regions from genomic DNA. Extracted genomic DNA from each cell subset was spread evenly across all wells of several immunoSEQ 96-well plates, with each plate serving as a replicate. Each replicate PCR for sorted subsets received around 200 ng genomic DNA, equal to about 30,000 T cell genomes. Purified libraries were measured with a Qubit 3.0 fluorometer, size-checked on a Bioanalyzer 2100, and measured again with the KAPA Library Quantification kit. A separate single-read 150-cycle Illumina NextSeq 550 flow cell was used to sequence each immunoSEQ 96-well plate. Turning to the authors' computational methods: Because only junctional sequences without quality scores were contained in the immunoSEQ output, filtering matching that applied to full-length reads could not be performed. To assign V/J genes and CDR3, sequences were annotated using PyIR, a Python wrapper for IgBLAST v1.9, with IMGT germline references. Reads with weak V/J assignments (E-value above 1e-6), missing CDR3, stop codons, out-of-frame junctions, or ambiguous translated residues were removed. A V3J clonotype was defined by an identical inferred V gene, J gene, and CDR3 amino acid sequence. The percentage overlap between two repertoires was calculated by dividing the number of shared unique clonotypes by the size of the smaller repertoire. RTK rarefaction, the Chao1 estimator, and Recon v2.1 estimates of unobserved clonotypes were used to assess repertoire richness. Generation probabilities for all TCRbeta clonotypes obtained by the gDNA method from a handful of donors were computed using OLGA. TCRdb mirrors the immuneACCESS table, restricted to in-frame sequences. Some clones are absent from its copies; in checked studies, under half trace to an unresolved V gene, and the reason for the others is unknown. The V and J calls and clone size are taken from that table; D and trimming were inferred from the DNA. The sample profile shows approximately 590,000 clones; 95% to 96% of them were found once. The top ten hold less than 0.13% of the sample.

CD8 naive samples were CD45RO-negative cells positively selected for CCR7, giving a CD45RA+CCR7+ population that excluded TemRA cells. The donors were healthy, HIV-negative adults with no recently reported acute infections or vaccinations. Every donor was a Caucasian adult residing in Nashville, Tennessee, USA. Blood was obtained by leukapheresis, after which PBMCs were separated by Ficoll-Histopaque density gradient centrifugation and cryopreserved in liquid nitrogen vapor phase. Analytical flow cytometry was used to check the purity and quantity of each magnetically sorted T cell population. Genomic DNA was isolated from every sorted fraction and measured by UV absorbance on a Nanodrop 2000c. Comment on this clone: Its binding antigen is unknown. Base qualities are missing; no much larger clone stands one base away.

Material for sequencing was naive CD8+ T cells sorted from blood. Per the publication, the cell subset or site label means: CD45RA+CCR7+. The TCR comes from a woman aged 25 to 39 in good health. The V and J segments used are TRBV7-8 and TRBJ2-7; 9 central nucleotides agree with TRBD1. For the CDR3, the sequence is CASSITGGFSYEQYF. The bases read TGTGCCAGCAGCATTACAGGGGGCTTTTCCTACGAGCAGTACTTC.